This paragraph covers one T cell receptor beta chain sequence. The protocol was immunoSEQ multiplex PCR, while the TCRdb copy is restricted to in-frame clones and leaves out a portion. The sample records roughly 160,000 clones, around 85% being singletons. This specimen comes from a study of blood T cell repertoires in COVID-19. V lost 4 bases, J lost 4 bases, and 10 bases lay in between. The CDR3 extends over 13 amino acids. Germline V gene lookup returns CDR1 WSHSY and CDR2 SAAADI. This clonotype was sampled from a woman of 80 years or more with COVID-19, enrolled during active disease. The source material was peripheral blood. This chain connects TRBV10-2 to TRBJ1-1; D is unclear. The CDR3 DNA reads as TGCGCCAGCAGTGCCGGGTTGGGCACTGAAGCTTTCTTT. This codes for CASSAGLGTEAFF.